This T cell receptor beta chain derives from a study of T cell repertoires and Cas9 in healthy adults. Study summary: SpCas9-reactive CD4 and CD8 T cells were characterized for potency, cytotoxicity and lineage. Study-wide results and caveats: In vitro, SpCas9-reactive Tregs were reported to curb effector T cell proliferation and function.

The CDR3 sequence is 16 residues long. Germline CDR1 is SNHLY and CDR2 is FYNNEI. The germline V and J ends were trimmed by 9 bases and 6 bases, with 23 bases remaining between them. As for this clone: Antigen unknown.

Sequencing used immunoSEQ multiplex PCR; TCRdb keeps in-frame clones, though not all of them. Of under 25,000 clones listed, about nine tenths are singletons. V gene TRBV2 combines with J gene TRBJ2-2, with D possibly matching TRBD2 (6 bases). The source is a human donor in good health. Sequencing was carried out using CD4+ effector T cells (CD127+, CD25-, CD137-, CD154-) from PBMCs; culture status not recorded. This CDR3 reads CASQRSETRAAGELFF. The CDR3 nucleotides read TGTGCCAGTCAAAGGTCCGAGACTAGGGCGGCCGGGGAGCTGTTTTTT.